This T cell receptor (beta chain) was sequenced for a study of shared clonotypes between healthy human individuals. The assay was carried out at the deep level. Template amounts of about 270 ng DNA, 25,000 to 35,000 T cell genomes, were employed in unsorted PBMC replicate PCRs. The method was immunoSEQ multiplex PCR; TCRdb's version includes in-frame clones alone and lacks a portion of them. The profile covers over 400,000 clones, with over 75% appearing a single time and roughly 13% taken by the ten largest. The sequencing input was PBMCs. The TCR was taken from a middle-aged woman in good health. Some clones in this sample may be carry-over from other donors' samples.

The CDR3 sequence is CAISDRRANTEAFF. CDR3 DNA: TGTGCCATCAGTGACCGAAGGGCCAACACTGAAGCTTTCTTT. The chain employs TRBV10-3 and TRBJ1-1; D remains unclear. The germline V gene has CDR1 ENHRY and CDR2 SYGVKD. Trimming removed 3 bases at V and 2 bases at J, with 10 bases between. The CDR3 extends over 14 amino acids.